This TCR beta chain came from a study of T-cell memory formation after mild COVID-19 (dated by TCRdb to 2020 to 2023). At the level of the whole study: TCR sequence clusters from the two donors were found to be largely donor specific. In two donors, T-cell clones that expanded and contracted after mild COVID-19 were followed by sequencing TCRalpha and TCRbeta repertoires longitudinally. The cohort comprised two young, previously healthy adult volunteers, one female and one male.

On this clonotype: No antigen is known for it. Per-nucleotide qualities are absent, and no much larger clonotype sits a single base away.

Ficoll-Paque density gradient centrifugation was the method used to isolate PBMCs. V is cut back by 1 base and J by 5 bases, with 9 bases in the junction unmatched. Reading the germline V gene (reference sequence) gives CDR1 LGHDT and CDR2 YNNKEL. There are 16 amino acids in the CDR3, from cysteine to phenylalanine inclusive. The DNA shown is the 48-base CDR3, in frame from base 1. TCRdb lists the instrument as Illumina NovaSeq 6000. Using 5'RACE with constant-segment primers, TCRalpha and TCRbeta cDNA libraries were constructed, with sample barcodes and unique molecular identifiers added in the process. Trizol reagent was used to extract RNA from every sample. The libraries were amplified in two PCR steps, and the second step added a second sample barcode and Illumina TruSeq adapters. Libraries were sequenced on an Illumina NovaSeq with 2 x 150 bp paired-end reads. The original pipeline was this. The reads were demultiplexed and collapsed into UMI-guided consensus sequences using migec v1.2.7. With mixcr v2.1.11, UMI consensuses were aligned to TRA and TRB V and J templates and assembled into clonotypes. Clonotypes were classified as expanded or contracted when called significant by both edgeR and NoisET, with noise models trained on biological replicates. For edgeR calls, a false discovery rate-adjusted p below 0.01 and a log2 fold-change threshold of 1 were applied. PCA with hierarchical clustering of max-normalized trajectories of the 1000 most abundant clonotypes was used as exploratory dynamics analysis. Separately sequenced CD4+ and CD8+ repertoires were used to assign the CD4 or CD8 phenotype of responding clones. TCRdb reran the public reads through fastp at Q25 and MiXCR, keeping productive beta chains. A single entry per CDR3 protein holds the most common genes and DNA from its merged rows. V and J calls and clone size were set by TCRdb, not the authors. The sample table shows roughly 200,000 distinct CDR3 sequences, and roughly 16% are seen once. The leading ten clones occupy about 1.9% of the sample.

Study-wide findings and limitations: SARS-CoV-2 specificity of the second-wave clones peaking on day 37 was not confirmed. Some responding clones were found in pre-infection memory, which suggests that pre-existing cross-reactive memory T cells took part in the SARS-CoV-2 response. Contracting CD4+ clones turned up mainly in the CM and EM memory subsets, whereas EMRA was where CD8+ clones were enriched. Clones contracting from day 15 to 85 had balanced CD4/CD8 phenotypes, while a second wave expanding from day 15 to 37 was biased towards CD4+. Only two mild cases were covered by the study, and larger cohorts that include severe cases with pre-infection samples were considered necessary.

Sequencing input: PBMCs or a T cell subset sorted from them (not recorded which). The source of this sequence is an adult woman who had mild COVID-19 (a few samples of this study predate the infection). The sample titles of this study are shuffled in the database, so cell type and time point are left out; the donor was told from shared clones. The chain employs TRBV3-1 and TRBJ2-7; 9 junctional bases match TRBD2. The nucleotide sequence reads TGTGCCAGCAGCCAAGCATGGGGCGGGGGGGCTCACGAGCAGTACTTC. Its protein product is CASSQAWGGGAHEQYF.